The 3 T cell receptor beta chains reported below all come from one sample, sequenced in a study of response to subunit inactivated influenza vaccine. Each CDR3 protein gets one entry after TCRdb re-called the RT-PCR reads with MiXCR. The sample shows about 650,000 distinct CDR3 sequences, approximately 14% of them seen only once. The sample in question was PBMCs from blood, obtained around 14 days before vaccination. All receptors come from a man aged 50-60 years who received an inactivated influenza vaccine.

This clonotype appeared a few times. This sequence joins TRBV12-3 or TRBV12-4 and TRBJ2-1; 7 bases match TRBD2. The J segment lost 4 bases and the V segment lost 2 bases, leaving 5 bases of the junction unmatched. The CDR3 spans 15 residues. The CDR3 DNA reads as TGTGCCAGCAGTTTACATTTGGGACTATACAATGAGCAGTTCTTC. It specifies CASSLHLGLYNEQFF.

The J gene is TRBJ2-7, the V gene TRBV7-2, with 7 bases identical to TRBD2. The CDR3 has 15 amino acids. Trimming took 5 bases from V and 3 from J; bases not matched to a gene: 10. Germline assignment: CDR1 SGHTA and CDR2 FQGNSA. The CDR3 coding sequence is TGTGCCAGCAGCCCAAGTGCGGGGGTTCTCTACGAGCAGTACTTC. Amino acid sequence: CASSPSAGVLYEQYF.

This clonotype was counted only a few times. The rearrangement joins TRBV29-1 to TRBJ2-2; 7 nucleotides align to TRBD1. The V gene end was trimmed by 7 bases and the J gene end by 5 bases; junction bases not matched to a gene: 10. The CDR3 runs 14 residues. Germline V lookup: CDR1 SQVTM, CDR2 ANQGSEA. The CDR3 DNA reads TGCAGCGCCTCCGGACAGGACCTTACCGGGGAGCTGTTTTTT. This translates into CSASGQDLTGELFF.